The clone carrying this T cell receptor (beta chain) was counted ten times or more. The antigen is unknown. This specimen belongs to a study of neurological immune-mediated disorders. Germline trimming cut 6 bases from V and 0 bases from J; bases unmatched to any gene: 4. This CDR3 region has 15 residues. cDNA synthesis was performed by 5'RACE with 10-nucleotide random UMIs. From the 5' RACE reads, TCRdb called clonotypes with MiXCR, one entry per CDR3 protein. The sample records about 62,000 distinct CDR3 sequences, under 5.5% being singletons. Study-level points and caveats: Phylogenetic grouping placed 18 of 34 multiple sclerosis patients' repertoires in one related-CDR3 cluster, a possible signature. None of the CDR3 amino acid sequences of expanded clones recurred across subjects, suggesting private repertoires in all groups. The most TCR clonal expansion was seen in HTLV-1-associated myelopathy, and the least was seen in multiple sclerosis, which fell below healthy controls.

Sequencing input: PBMCs. This chain joins TRBV12-3 or TRBV12-4 and TRBJ2-2; 7 nucleotides align to TRBD1. The TCR sequence derives from a woman aged 45 to 65 with multiple sclerosis. In nucleotides, the CDR3 is TGTGCCAGCAGGCGACAGGGCTCGAACACCGGGGAGCTGTTTTTT. Protein sequence: CASRRQGSNTGELFF.